Following are 8 T cell receptor beta chains from one sample sequenced in a study of shared clonotypes between healthy human individuals (dated by TCRdb to 2020 to 2022). Libraries were made using the immunoSEQ multiplex PCR assay. The clones in this table, taken by TCRdb from immuneACCESS, are in-frame only. Not every clone is retained; where verified, under half of the shortfall comes from an unresolved V gene, and the cause of the rest is unknown. This sample comprises some 1 million clones, about 75% of them detected only once. In total, the top ten clones hold roughly 1.5% of the sample. Sequencing was done on a sample of memory CD4+ T cells sorted from blood. The cell subset or site label here, explained by the study, means: CD45RA-negative fraction. The receptors here all came from a man between 18 and 29 years old in good health.

The chain couples TRBV5-3 to TRBJ2-5; D tentatively fits TRBD1 or TRBD2 (5 bases each). TRBV5-3 is marked as an open reading frame, function uncertain. V dropped 4 bases and J dropped 5 bases, with 15 bases sitting between them. This CDR3 contains 14 residues. The CDR3 DNA follows: TGTGCCAGAAGCCTGGGACCCCCGGTGGAGACCCAGTACTTC. It yields the protein CARSLGPPVETQYF.

The table lists this clone with many counts. The chain links TRBV29-1 to TRBJ1-1; TRBD1 matches at 8 bases. The germline gives CDR1 SQVTM, CDR2 ANQGSEA. After removal of 4 bases from V and 8 bases from J, the junction contained 6 bases not matched to a gene. This CDR3 region has 12 residues. The CDR3 here is CSVVWTGPEAFF. The CDR3 region has the DNA TGCAGCGTTGTTTGGACAGGGCCGGAAGCTTTCTTT.

A word on this clone: A read error is likely here: a far larger clone is one base away. The chain carries TRBV6-1 and TRBJ2-1; D is undetermined. The germline V gene encodes CDR1 MNHNS and CDR2 SASEGT. CDR3 length equals 15 residues. The CDR3 bases are TGTGTCAGCAGCTATTCTTACTGGGGCTACAATGAGCAGTTCTTC. It yields the protein CVSSYSYWGYNEQFF.

The rearrangement uses TRBV30 and TRBJ1-2; D might be TRBD1 (5 bases). CDR3 length equals 14 residues. Trimming removed 6 bases at V and 4 bases at J, with 18 bases between. Germline V gene sequence: CDR1 GTSNPN, CDR2 SVGIG (reference sequence). The CDR3 DNA sequence: TGTGCCTGCCCCCTCCCGGGACGCAGCTATGGCTACACCTTC. Protein product: CACPLPGRSYGYTF.

This clone has just one count. V and J are TRBV19 and TRBJ1-3; the D is unclear. CDR1 LNHDA and CDR2 SQIVND come from the germline V gene (reference sequence). The V and J ends lost 8 bases and 3 bases respectively, with 11 bases between them. The CDR3 runs to 13 residues. The CDR3 sequence: CASSDGNGNTIYF. Here the CDR3 DNA reads TGTGCCAGTTCGGACGGTAATGGAAACACCATATATTTT.

The V call is TRBV6-6, the J call TRBJ1-5; 10 bases are a match to TRBD1. The V gene end was trimmed by 10 bases and the J gene end by 6 bases; junction bases not matched to a gene: 3. Looked up from germline, CDR1 is MNHNY and CDR2 is SVGAGI (reference sequence). This CDR3 region has 12 residues. The CDR3 loop is CAIGQGGQPQHF. In nucleotides, the CDR3 is TGTGCCATCGGACAGGGGGGTCAGCCCCAGCATTTT.

Note on this clone: This sample includes further DNA sequences coding for the same CDR3. The chain carries TRBV7-3 and TRBJ2-1; maybe TRBD2 (6 bases). The germline gives CDR1 SGHTA, CDR2 FQGTGA. V lost 5 bases and J lost 6, with 11 bases in between. This CDR3 has 13 amino acids. CDR3 loop: CASSLGEVNEQFF. The CDR3 nucleotides are TGTGCCAGCAGCCTGGGGGAGGTCAATGAGCAGTTCTTC.

This chain connects TRBV18 to TRBJ1-3; 9 bases match TRBD1. Germline V gives CDR1 KGHSH, CDR2 LQKENI. This CDR3 has 15 residues. The junction had 6 bases not matched to a gene; V was cut back by 9 bases and J by 0 bases. CDR3 loop: CASGTGPISGNTIYF. Written as DNA, the CDR3 is TGTGCCAGTGGGACAGGGCCGATCTCTGGAAACACCATATATTTT.